This T cell receptor beta chain comes out of a study of blood T cell repertoires in COVID-19. Study-wide background: Sites across the United States, Italy and Spain contributed samples from acute and convalescent COVID-19.

CDR3 size: 15 residues. V lost 2 bases and J lost 6; bases outside the gene matches: 8. Germline V gene sequence: CDR1 SGHDT, CDR2 YYEEEE. Original data processing: Nucleated cell number was recorded as an estimate derived from reference gene primer amplification. Generated by immunoSEQ multiplex PCR, the TCRdb table keeps only in-frame clones and is missing some. That table furnishes V, J and clone size, whereas the DNA furnished D and trimming. The repertoire holds roughly 35,000 clones, with 85% as singletons. This TCR was recovered from a human donor with acute or convalescent COVID-19. The donor label of this sample is uncertain. The V call is TRBV5-6, the J call TRBJ2-1; the match to TRBD1 covers 7 bases. Sequencing was carried out using peripheral blood. The CDR3 spells CASSLYRGVGNEQFF. The DNA for the CDR3 is TGTGCCAGCAGCTTATACAGGGGAGTTGGCAATGAGCAGTTCTTC.